A single TCR beta chain is shown here with its context. This clonotype was observed a few times. The antigen it recognizes is unknown. Base qualities are not at hand, and no much larger clone is one base apart. This entry belongs to a study of T cells after yellow fever vaccination (dated by TCRdb to 2018 to 2020). General notes on the study: The SMART-Seq v4 Ultra Low Input RNA kit was used to prepare libraries from fractions with low cell numbers. To follow T-cell clones before and after both primary and booster YFV17D yellow fever vaccination, bulk TCR alpha and beta repertoires underwent longitudinal sequencing. Two healthy male donors made up the cohort, one aged 18 to 29 years and the other aged 30 to 40 years. Blood was collected at multiple timepoints before and after primary and secondary immunization, and bulk PBMC replicates and cell subsets were isolated.

From cysteine to phenylalanine, the CDR3 is 17 amino acids long. Only the CDR3 part of the read is kept: 51 bases, read in frame from the first base. Per the germline V gene, SGHTA is the CDR1 and FQGTGA is the CDR2. V is cut by 0 bases and J by 1 base, and the space between the germline ends is 15 bases. Synthesis of TCR cDNA relied on 5'RACE template switching, a step that introduced a universal primer site along with unique molecular identifiers. cDNA synthesis was primed from both the TCR alpha and TCR beta constant segments. Library amplification used two PCR steps, and the second PCR step added sample barcodes and sequencing adapters. Sequencing of libraries was done on Illumina HiSeq 2500 (2x100 bp) or NovaSeq (2x150 bp). On the study's bioinformatics: MIGEC was used to demultiplex reads and collapse the reads into UMI consensus sequences, and MiXCR was used for V(D)J alignment. Vaccine-responding clonotypes were identified with edgeR using replicate PBMC samples, with FDR below 0.01 and a log2 fold change above 5 up to day 15 being required. Bulk clonotypes were assigned CD4 or CD8 identity according to which sequenced CD4 or CD8 repertoire held them at higher abundance. Through fastp at Q25 and MiXCR, TCRdb rebuilt clones from the public reads, retaining in-frame beta chains. Rows with a matching CDR3 protein are joined into one entry that keeps the most common DNA and genes. TCRdb's processing, not the authors' own work, is the source of the V and J calls. This sample comprises some 350,000 distinct CDR3 sequences, 8.7% of them detected only once. The leading ten clones occupy roughly 18% of the sample.

Results and caveats for the whole study, not just this receptor: Because abundant contaminating clonotypes from the bulk population could be contained in FACS-sorted repertoires, computational filtering was required. Because the study included only two donors, the extent to which the findings can be generalized is limited. The secondary T-cell response was weaker than the primary response but faster, peaking on day 5 instead of day 15. A small share of clonotypes was detected in both CD4 and CD8 compartments, with the overlap likely arising from convergent recombination. Most clones expanded after primary vaccination were re-detected after the booster (almost 97% of CD4 and around 88% of CD8), suggesting broad memory maintenance.

This specimen's treatment or condition label, per the study, means: live attenuated yellow fever vaccine strain. Two biological replicates of bulk PBMCs were collected at each blood-draw timepoint. A standard Ficoll-Paque protocol was used to isolate PBMCs from peripheral blood. TriZol was used to extract RNA from bulk PBMCs, CD4 and CD8 fractions, and dextramer-positive and dextramer-negative fractions. The source is a man between 18 and 29 years old who received the YFV17D yellow fever vaccine. The specimen was PBMCs, collected on the day of the first yellow fever vaccination. The chain was built from TRBV7-3 and TRBJ1-1; TRBD1 is possibly the D segment (5 matching bases). The bases are TGTGCCAGCAGCTTAACGGGACGGGGCAGATGGAACACTGAAGCTTTCTTT. Its protein product is CASSLTGRGRWNTEAFF.